What follows are 19 T cell receptor beta chains derived from one specimen sequenced in a study of beta chain features in type 1 diabetes. No antigen has been assigned to these receptors. Of the isolated RNA, all was reverse transcribed, and so the sequenced material was expressed TCRB transcripts. The protocol was immunoSEQ multiplex PCR, while the TCRdb copy is restricted to in-frame clones and leaves out a portion. The sample includes a few hundred thousand clones, 15% of them seen just once. Study results and caveats: Within each of all four CD4+ subsets, Type 1 diabetes patients had TCRB CDR3s that were moderately but significantly shorter.

Sequenced: naive CD4+ T cells from blood. Receptors were obtained from a man younger than 35 with type 1 diabetes.

This clone was seen a handful of times. The chain carries TRBV18 and TRBJ2-7; 7 nucleotides line up with TRBD2. This CDR3 is built from 16 residues. The J segment lost 9 bases and the V segment lost 0 bases, leaving 14 bases of the junction unmatched. Germline loops: CDR1 KGHSH, CDR2 LQKENI. The CDR3 nucleotides read TGTGCCAGCTCACCACCCCCATGGGAGCGGGATTTTAGGCAGTACTTC. It translates to CASSPPPWERDFRQYF.

The chain recombines TRBV19 with TRBJ2-3, with 7 bases lining up with TRBD2. The CDR3 spans 14 residues. Losses at the gene ends were 7 bases for V and 3 bases for J; bases not matched to a gene: 7. CDR1 LNHDA and CDR2 SQIVND come from the germline V gene (reference sequence). This CDR3 is CASTKSGKTDTQYF. The CDR3 DNA reads TGTGCCAGTACCAAAAGCGGGAAAACAGATACGCAGTATTTT.

This clone was seen a few times. The chain recombines TRBV15 with TRBJ2-4, with 7 bases fitting TRBD1. V trimming: 3 bases; J trimming: 4 bases; junction bases outside the gene matches: 9. This CDR3 region has 16 residues. Germline V gene data show CDR1 as LNHNV and CDR2 as YYDKDF (reference sequence). CDR3: CATSRGERDRKNIQYF. CDR3 DNA sequence: TGTGCCACCAGCAGGGGCGAACGGGACAGAAAAAACATTCAGTACTTC.

This chain links TRBV2 with TRBJ2-3; the D gene is possibly TRBD2 (6 bases). The CDR3 runs to 15 residues. The germline CDR1 and CDR2 sequences are SNHLY and FYNNEI. V lost 7 bases to trimming and J lost 1 base, with 15 bases between them. The CDR3 region is CASTSGGTRTDTQYF. The CDR3 DNA reads as TGTGCCAGCACGTCCGGCGGGACCCGCACAGATACGCAGTATTTT. Full variable domain (rest looked up from reference TRBV2 and TRBJ2-3): EPEVTQTPSHQVTQMGQEVILRCVPISNHLYFYWYRQILGQKVEFLVSFYNNEISEKSEIFDDQFSVERPDGSNFTLKIRSTKLEDSAMYFCASTSGGTRTDTQYFGPGTRLTVL.

This clone occurred a few times. The rearrangement links TRBV5-1 to TRBJ2-1, with D maybe TRBD1 (6 bases). Trimming took 4 bases from V and 9 from J, leaving 8 bases between them. The V gene's germline CDR1 is SGHRS and CDR2 YFSETQ. This CDR3 spans 11 amino acids. In nucleotides, the CDR3 is TGCGCCAGCAGCCAGGACAGTGAGCAGTTCTTC. This translates into CASSQDSEQFF. Variable domain in full (rest from reference TRBV5-1 and TRBJ2-1): KAGVTQTPRYLIKTRGQQVTLSCSPISGHRSVSWYQQTPGQGLQFLFEYFSETQRNKGNFPGRFSGRQFSNSRSEMNVSTLELGDSALYLCASSQDSEQFFGPGTRLTVL.

The chain joins TRBV29-1 to TRBJ2-1; TRBD2 agrees at 9 bases. The V gene end was trimmed by 6 bases and the J gene end by 5 bases; junction bases not matched to a gene: 11. CDR1 is SQVTM, CDR2 ANQGSEA, per germline. CDR3 size: 15 residues. CDR3 DNA: TGCAGCGTGAAACCTAGACTAGCGGCAAACAATGAGCAGTTCTTC. This sequence encodes CSVKPRLAANNEQFF.

This clone was picked up a small number of times. The chain couples TRBV6-6 to TRBJ2-7; D unresolved. Trimming took off 6 bases at V and 5 bases at J, with 14 bases between the two ends. The germline gives CDR1 MNHNY, CDR2 SVGAGI (reference sequence). The CDR3 has 13 amino acids. CDR3 residues: CASRPDGSDEQYF. The DNA of the CDR3 is TGTGCCAGCAGGCCAGACGGGTCCGACGAGCAGTACTTC.

This clone was detected a few times. V usage is TRBV27 and J usage is TRBJ1-2; a possible D gene is TRBD1 (5 bases). V dropped 6 bases and J dropped 6 bases, with 17 bases sitting between them. Germline values: CDR1 MNHEY, CDR2 SMNVEV (reference sequence). The CDR3 contains 14 residues. The CDR3 region has the DNA TGTGCCAGCAGCCTAAGGTCAGGGATGGATGGCTACACCTTC. Encoded protein: CASSLRSGMDGYTF.

This chain links TRBV2 with TRBJ2-2; 8 positions agree with TRBD2. This CDR3 region has 14 residues. V lost 6 bases to trimming and J lost 5 bases; unmatched junction nucleotides: 5. The germline gives CDR1 SNHLY, CDR2 FYNNEI. CDR3 sequence (DNA): TGTGCCAGCAGCGGGGGGGCGGGGACCGGGGAGCTGTTTTTT. Translating gives CASSGGAGTGELFF. Based on the CDR3 plus reference TRBV2 and TRBJ2-2, the full variable domain is EPEVTQTPSHQVTQMGQEVILRCVPISNHLYFYWYRQILGQKVEFLVSFYNNEISEKSEIFDDQFSVERPDGSNFTLKIRSTKLEDSAMYFCASSGGAGTGELFFGEGSRLTVL.

This chain connects TRBV28 to TRBJ1-2; D ambiguous. Per germline, CDR1 MDHEN and CDR2 SYDVKM. V lost 4 bases and J lost 3, with 6 bases in between. The CDR3 spans 12 residues. This CDR3 reads CASSSGYYGYTF. The CDR3 DNA reads as TGTGCCAGCAGTTCGGGATACTATGGCTACACCTTC.

This rearrangement joins TRBV7-2 to TRBJ2-6, with D possibly being TRBD2 (6 bases). CDR1 is SGHTA, CDR2 FQGNSA, per germline. The CDR3 contains 18 residues. The germline V and J ends were trimmed by 1 base and 0 bases, with 13 bases remaining between them. The DNA of the CDR3 is TGTGCCAGCAGCTTAGTCGGGAGCAGGTTCTCTGGGGCCAACGTCCTGACTTTC. As protein: CASSLVGSRFSGANVLTF.

The chain combines TRBV28 with TRBJ2-5; D remains unclear. The CDR3 contains 17 residues. CDR1 is MDHEN and CDR2 is SYDVKM in the germline V gene. Trimming took 8 bases from V and 3 from J, leaving 25 bases between them. Written as DNA, the CDR3 is TGTGCCAGCCGCCCCCGGAGTTTTGGGTTTCTTGAAGAGACCCAGTACTTC. It codes for CASRPRSFGFLEETQYF.

The chain employs TRBV4-2 and TRBJ2-5; 10 bases match TRBD2. The CDR3 totals 16 residues. V dropped 2 bases and J dropped 6; count of bases not matched to a gene: 9. CDR1 is LGHNA, CDR2 YNFKEQ, per germline. The chain's CDR3 is CASSQPSGGATKTQYF. Here the CDR3 DNA reads TGTGCCAGCAGCCAACCCAGCGGGGGGGCCACAAAGACCCAGTACTTC.

This clone showed up just a few times. CDR3 bases: TGCGCCAGCAGCGGGGGACTAGCGGGATACAAAAACATTCAGTACTTC. It specifies CASSGGLAGYKNIQYF. The chain has TRBV5-1 and TRBJ2-4, with TRBD2 matching 13 bases. Germline CDR1 is SGHRS and CDR2 is YFSETQ. The CDR3 sequence is 16 residues long. J gave up 3 bases and V 4 bases, and 4 bases lay outside the gene matches.

The sample holds a few counts of this clone. The chain has TRBV18 and TRBJ1-1; 8 nucleotides agree with TRBD1. The CDR3 sequence is 15 residues long. CDR1 is KGHSH, CDR2 LQKENI, per germline. The trim removed 4 bases at V and 2 bases at J, leaving 6 bases unmatched. The CDR3 reads CASSLSGTGNTEAFF. CDR3 coding DNA: TGTGCCAGCTCACTCTCCGGGACAGGTAACACTGAAGCTTTCTTT.

This clone turned up a few times. The chain links TRBV30 to TRBJ2-1, with D uncertain. The CDR3 runs to 15 residues. CDR1 is GTSNPN and CDR2 is SVGIG in the germline V gene (reference sequence). With 0 bases removed from V and 2 bases from J, the gap between germline ends came to 11 bases. CDR3 coding DNA: TGTGCCTGGAGTGTATCAAGCGTTACCTACAATGAGCAGTTCTTC. It codes for CAWSVSSVTYNEQFF.

The chain employs TRBV11-2 and TRBJ2-3, with D uncertain. CDR3 size: 14 residues. Trimming left V 6 bases short and J 4 bases short, with 14 bases between. Germline V CDR1 and CDR2: SGHAT, FQNNGV. The CDR3 loop reads CASRLRGPSDTQYF. The CDR3 coding sequence is TGTGCCAGCAGACTCCGCGGCCCTTCAGATACGCAGTATTTT.

This clone was observed a handful of times. The V and J genes are TRBV18 and TRBJ2-7; unclear D gene. V was clipped by 7 bases and J by 6 bases, with 16 bases between them. The CDR3 sequence is 13 residues long. CDR1 KGHSH and CDR2 LQKENI come from the germline V gene. CDR3 sequence reads: CASLDSPSSEQYF. CDR3 DNA: TGTGCCAGCTTAGATAGCCCCTCGTCCGAGCAGTACTTC.

Only a few counts were recorded for this clone. The J gene is TRBJ1-1, the V gene TRBV29-1; D is perhaps TRBD1 (5 bases). Between the trimmed V and J ends, which lost 3 bases and 8 bases, there was a span of 19 bases. Per the germline V gene, CDR1 is SQVTM and CDR2 is ANQGSEA. The CDR3 contains 14 residues. The CDR3 region is CSVDRVYRRGEAFF. The CDR3 nucleotides read TGCAGCGTTGACCGCGTGTACAGGCGCGGAGAAGCTTTCTTT.